The 21 T cell receptor beta chains listed next were all sequenced from one sample in a study of Graves' ophthalmopathy and Graves' hyperthyroidism. The authors amplified TCR beta CDR3 regions, and they did so from RNA transcripts for repertoire sequencing. HTBI primers served in a first-round RT-PCR, which a second-round multiplex PCR followed. TCRdb itself ran the multiplex PCR reads through MiXCR, one entry per CDR3 protein. The repertoire consists of about 620,000 distinct CDR3 sequences, with over 20% occurring once and the leading ten covering about 6.6%. Sequenced sample: peripheral blood. The receptor source for this set is a woman aged 18-30 years with stable Graves' hyperthyroidism. Some clones in this sample may be carry-over from other donors' samples.

The chain is built from TRBV6-5 and TRBJ1-2; TRBD1 is a possible D gene (5 bases). The CDR3 covers 13 residues. The germline CDR1 and CDR2 sequences are MNHEY and SVGAGI. V shed 2 bases and J shed 6 bases, with 10 bases lying between them. The CDR3 is CASSYARGNGYTF. The CDR3 region has the DNA TGTGCCAGCAGTTACGCGAGGGGAAATGGCTACACCTTC.

V gene TRBV7-8 combines with J gene TRBJ2-5; 11 positions agree with TRBD2. Germline V CDR1 and CDR2: SGHVS, FQNEAQ. The CDR3 length is 17 residues. The trim removed 4 bases at V and 2 bases at J, leaving 9 bases unmatched. The CDR3 sequence: CASSSLWGLAAQETQYF. The DNA for the CDR3 is TGTGCCAGCAGCTCGCTGTGGGGACTAGCGGCTCAAGAGACCCAGTACTTC.

This clonotype was counted between two and nine times. A single base separates this from a much larger clone, so it may be a read error. The chain carries TRBV12-3 or TRBV12-4 and TRBJ1-5; D unresolved. The CDR3 contains 12 residues. V gave up 2 bases and J gave up 7 bases, with 6 bases separating them. The CDR3 region is CASSLIRQPQHF. CDR3 DNA sequence: TGTGCCAGCAGTTTAATCAGGCAGCCCCAGCATTTT.

This clonotype was recorded at least ten times. This rearrangement joins TRBV6-5 to TRBJ1-5; D is ambiguous. CDR1 is MNHEY, CDR2 SVGAGI, per germline. V was pared by 4 bases and J by 7 bases, with 11 bases between. This CDR3 region has 13 residues. This CDR3 is CASSSDAGQPQHF. The DNA of the CDR3 is TGTGCCAGCAGTTCGGATGCGGGCCAGCCCCAGCATTTT.

This clonotype has just a few counts. The CDR3 ends on some other residue instead of the conserved phenylalanine or tryptophan, so this is likely a read error. V and J are TRBV6-1 and TRBJ1-6; no firm D call. Trimming left V 4 bases short and J 6 bases short, with 10 bases between. Germline V gives CDR1 MNHNS, CDR2 SASEGT. The CDR3 has 14 residues. This CDR3 is CASSGRLSNSPLHS. In DNA form, the CDR3 reads TGTGCCAGCAGTGGTCGGTTGAGTAATTCACCCCTCCACTCT.

This clonotype appeared many times. This sequence joins TRBV19 and TRBJ1-1; 9 positions agree with TRBD1. CDR1 is LNHDA, CDR2 SQIVND, per germline (reference sequence). The V gene end was trimmed by 5 bases and the J gene end by 9 bases; junction bases not matched to a gene: 7. CDR3 size: 13 residues. The DNA of the CDR3 is TGTGCCAGTAGTCCAAGACAGGGGGAAAAAGCTTTCTTT. The encoded protein is CASSPRQGEKAFF.

This clonotype was picked up many times. The CDR3 sequence: CASSHRQGGTGELFF. The CDR3 bases are TGTGCCAGCAGCCACCGACAGGGCGGCACCGGGGAGCTGTTTTTT. The gene calls are TRBV12-3 or TRBV12-4 and TRBJ2-2; 7 bases align to TRBD1. The CDR3 loop spans 15 amino acids. The trim removed 6 bases at V and 4 bases at J, leaving 8 bases unmatched.

There are many counts of this clonotype. This chain uses TRBV28 with TRBJ2-7, with 10 bases identical to TRBD1. The germline V gene has CDR1 MDHEN and CDR2 SYDVKM. The CDR3 has 16 amino acids. Unmatched junction bases numbered 8, after V lost 4 bases and J lost 2 bases. For the CDR3, the DNA is TGTGCCAGCAGTTCCCCCTGGACAGGGGGACCCTACGAGCAGTACTTC. It yields the protein CASSSPWTGGPYEQYF.

For this clonotype: A much more abundant neighbour one base away suggests this may be a read error. This rearrangement joins TRBV28 to TRBJ1-5; no clear D gene. The V and J ends lost 8 bases and 0 bases respectively, with 5 bases between them. The CDR3 length is 12 residues. The germline V gene has CDR1 MDHEN and CDR2 SYDVKM. This chain's CDR3 is CASLSSNQPQHF. The CDR3 DNA follows: TGTGCCAGCCTGAGTAGCAATCAGCCCCAGCATTTT.

This clonotype was observed at least ten times. The rearrangement links TRBV5-1 to TRBJ1-5; D gene ambiguous. CDR1 is SGHRS, CDR2 YFSETQ, per germline. This CDR3 is 14 amino acids long. Trimming left V 0 bases short and J 2 bases short, with 6 bases between. The CDR3 DNA follows: TGCGCCAGCAGCTTGGAGTGGGGCAATCAGCCCCAGCATTTT. Protein product: CASSLEWGNQPQHF.

This clonotype was observed at least ten times. This rearrangement joins TRBV30 to TRBJ2-7; 9 bases map to TRBD2. Trimming cost V 1 base and J 0 bases; bases outside gene matches: 4. Germline V gene data show CDR1 as GTSNPN and CDR2 as SVGIG (reference sequence). This CDR3 is built from 15 residues. The CDR3 spells CAWSALAGISYEQYF. CDR3 DNA sequence: TGTGCCTGGAGTGCGCTAGCGGGGATCTCCTACGAGCAGTACTTC.

The rearrangement joins TRBV5-1 to TRBJ2-7; D is uncertain. This CDR3 has 14 amino acids. V lost 3 bases and J lost 2, with 12 bases in between. CDR1 is SGHRS, CDR2 YFSETQ, per germline. The CDR3 DNA is TGCGCCAGCAGCTCCGAATATCGACCCTACGAGCAGTACTTC. Its translation: CASSSEYRPYEQYF.

This clonotype was counted many times. The V call is TRBV6-1, the J call TRBJ2-7; 12 bases match TRBD2. With V trimmed by 5 bases and J by 3 bases, 5 bases remained unmatched. This CDR3 region has 15 residues. CDR1 is MNHNS, CDR2 SASEGT, per germline. The CDR3, as DNA: TGTGCCAGCAGTCGGACTAGCGGGGAACTCTACGAGCAGTACTTC. This sequence encodes CASSRTSGELYEQYF.

This clonotype came up a few times. This chain connects TRBV27 to TRBJ1-6; D perhaps matches TRBD1 (6 bases). Germline loops: CDR1 MNHEY, CDR2 SMNVEV (reference sequence). V lost 2 bases to trimming and J lost 1 base, with 6 bases between them. This CDR3 comprises 15 residues. The CDR3: CASSLGTSYNSPLHF. The CDR3, as DNA: TGTGCCAGCAGTTTAGGGACATCCTATAATTCACCCCTCCACTTT.

In this sample, this clonotype turned up many times. This chain uses TRBV7-9 with TRBJ1-1; TRBD1 might be the D (5 bases). Trimming cost V 5 bases and J 6 bases, with 22 bases left between them. Germline CDR1 SEHNR, CDR2 FQNEAQ (reference sequence). CDR3 length equals 16 residues. The DNA for the CDR3 is TGTGCCAGCAGCCCCGCCGGTCGCAGGGATGGGGCTGAAGCTTTCTTT. It encodes CASSPAGRRDGAEAFF. The full variable domain, in which reference TRBV7-9 and TRBJ1-1 provide the parts outside the CDR3, is DTGVSQNPRHKITKRGQNVTFRCDPISEHNRLYWYRQTLGQGPEFLTYFQNEAQLEKSRLLSDRFSAERPKGSFSTLEIQRTEQGDSAMYLCASSPAGRRDGAEAFFGQGTRLTVV.

This clonotype was counted many times. The gene calls are TRBV9 and TRBJ1-1; D remains unclear. The length of the CDR3 is 14 residues. Looked up from germline, CDR1 is SGDLS and CDR2 is YYNGEE. Deletions cut 0 bases from V and 1 base from J, with 7 bases between. The DNA of the CDR3 is TGTGCCAGCAGCGTAGCTGTGACGAACACTGAAGCTTTCTTT. Translated, it gives CASSVAVTNTEAFF.

This clonotype was seen ten or more times. The V and J genes are TRBV27 and TRBJ2-5; D is perhaps TRBD1 or TRBD2 (5 bases each). The CDR3 loop spans 15 amino acids. In germline, CDR1 is MNHEY, CDR2 SMNVEV (reference sequence). Trimming shortened V by 3 bases and J by 1 base, and 12 bases separated the two germline ends. The CDR3 sequence: CASSFTGAAQETQYF. The CDR3 DNA reads as TGTGCCAGCAGTTTTACCGGGGCAGCCCAAGAGACCCAGTACTTC.

The chain employs TRBV20-1 and TRBJ2-5, with 9 bases matching TRBD2. The V gene end was trimmed by 1 base and the J gene end by 5 bases; junction bases not matched to a gene: 5. In germline, CDR1 is DFQATT, CDR2 SNEGSKA (reference sequence). This CDR3 has 14 residues. The CDR3 protein is CSARGAGGWETQYF. The DNA of the CDR3 is TGCAGTGCTAGAGGAGCGGGGGGCTGGGAGACCCAGTACTTC.

Many counts were recorded for this clonotype. The chain carries TRBV6-2 or TRBV6-3 and TRBJ1-5; tentative D call: TRBD1 (6 bases). Trimming removed 2 bases at V and 3 bases at J, with 8 bases between. The CDR3 loop spans 14 amino acids. Germline lookup yields CDR1 MNHEY and CDR2 SVGEGT. CDR3 DNA: TGTGCCAGCAGTTACCAGGGGATCAATCAGCCCCAGCATTTT. The encoded protein is CASSYQGINQPQHF.

This clonotype turned up a few times. The rearrangement links TRBV6-1 to TRBJ1-1; TRBD1 is a possible D gene (6 bases). V lost 3 bases and J 6 bases, leaving 11 bases between the germline ends. Germline V gene sequence: CDR1 MNHNS, CDR2 SASEGT. The CDR3 sequence is 13 residues long. The CDR3 coding sequence is TGTGCCAGCAGTGAGGAGGGGGTGTCTGAAGCTTTCTTT. This codes for CASSEEGVSEAFF.

This rearrangement joins TRBV18 to TRBJ2-3, with a weak D call TRBD1 (5 bases). V gave up 2 bases and J gave up 2 bases, with 8 bases separating them. Per the germline V gene, CDR1 is KGHSH and CDR2 is LQKENI. The CDR3 is 14 residues long. The DNA for the CDR3 is TGTGCCAGCTCACCAGGACAAAACACAGATACGCAGTATTTT. Translated, it gives CASSPGQNTDTQYF.